What follows describes a single T cell receptor (beta chain). This clonotype showed up many times. The antigen this receptor binds is unknown. The record has no base qualities; no much larger clone is one base away. Set within a cohort of healthcare workers in London, UK, this nested case-control study involved weekly PCR testing of nasopharyngeal swabs along with blood sampling. Healthcare workers were recruited between 23 and 31 March 2020, during the week of the UK lockdown, and were followed weekly for up to about 16 weeks. The library was produced with 5' RACE. The reads were generated on a NextSeq 500. The TCR library protocol attached unique molecular identifiers to individual cDNA molecules to correct for sequencing error and PCR bias. Both TCR alpha and beta chains were sequenced, and tight co-correlation was observed between alpha and beta sequence abundances in each sample. As for the authors' bioinformatics: Decombinator V4 was used to annotate the V gene, J gene and CDR3 of the TCR sequences. TCRs were defined as expanded if a significant change between any two time points was detected under a Poisson model with p below 0.0001. TCR abundances were normalised to the total number of TCRs sequenced per sample and expressed as counts per million. MAIT TCRs were defined by TRAV1-2 paired with TRAJ12, TRAJ20 or TRAJ33, and iNKT TCRs by TRAV10 paired with TRAJ18. A search of VDJdb, accessed on 1 November 2021, was run for TCRs annotated to CMV, EBV and SARS-CoV-2, with TCRs annotated for multiple antigens excluded. TCRdb trimmed public reads at Q25 via fastp, called clones via MiXCR and kept in-frame beta chains. A single entry per CDR3 protein holds the most common genes and DNA from its merged rows. TCRdb assigned the V and J calls; the authors' analysis was not used. This sample gives about 72,000 distinct CDR3 sequences in total; around a tenth of them show up just once. Clones ranked in the top ten supply about 8.3% of the sample.

Clipping removes 2 bases from V and 2 bases from J, with 6 as the unmatched junction base count. The cysteine opens and the phenylalanine closes a CDR3 of 16 amino acids. Only the CDR3 part of the read is kept: 48 bases, read in frame from the first base. The germline V gene specifies SGHDT as CDR1 and YYEEEE as CDR2. This sample stems from a study of early T cells in non-severe SARS-CoV-2 infection (dated by TCRdb to about 2021). Context from the whole study: TCR sequencing used bulk RNA from unsorted whole blood, so alpha and beta chains could not be paired.

The study at large found these results: VDJdb matching was skewed toward anti-spike CD8 responses and likely underestimated virus-specific expansions, missing private and CD4 specificities.

The specimen was whole blood, collected at baseline. The TCR sequence derives from an adult who was a healthcare worker with PCR-confirmed SARS-CoV-2 infection or an uninfected control (not recorded which). Recombination joined TRBV5-6 with TRBJ1-5; a stretch of 8 junction bases matches TRBD1. The CDR3 has the sequence CASSFKATGGNQPQHF. The DNA sequence follows: TGTGCCAGCAGCTTCAAGGCGACAGGGGGCAATCAGCCCCAGCATTTT.